The clone carrying this TCR beta chain was counted a few times. The data derive from a study of blood T cell repertoires in COVID-19. On the study more broadly: PBMCs, B-cell-depleted T cells, or T cells provided the cDNA or gDNA that made up the material.

Study processing details: Amplified reference gene primers provided the basis for estimating nucleated cell counts. Assay: immunoSEQ multiplex PCR; the TCRdb copy retains only in-frame clones and omits some. V, J and clone size are those of that table, while D and trimming were read from the DNA. The sample has about 380,000 clones, approximately 90% seen once. V gave up 2 bases and J gave up 5 bases, with 15 bases separating them. Per the germline V gene, CDR1 is MGHDK and CDR2 is SYGVNS. CDR3 length: 16 residues. Those who participated ranged in age from roughly 18 to 100 years and resided in around 22 US areas. Each participant's cohort was designated according to participant-reported clinical history.

Material for sequencing was PBMCs or T cells enriched from blood (not recorded which). The sequence was obtained from a woman between 18 and 30 years old who had recovered from COVID-19. The V and J genes are TRBV25-1 and TRBJ1-4, with D possibly TRBD1 on 5 matching bases. This CDR3 is CASSERQLNLNEKLFF. The CDR3 DNA reads as TGTGCCAGCAGTGAACGACAGCTTAACCTGAATGAAAAACTGTTTTTT.